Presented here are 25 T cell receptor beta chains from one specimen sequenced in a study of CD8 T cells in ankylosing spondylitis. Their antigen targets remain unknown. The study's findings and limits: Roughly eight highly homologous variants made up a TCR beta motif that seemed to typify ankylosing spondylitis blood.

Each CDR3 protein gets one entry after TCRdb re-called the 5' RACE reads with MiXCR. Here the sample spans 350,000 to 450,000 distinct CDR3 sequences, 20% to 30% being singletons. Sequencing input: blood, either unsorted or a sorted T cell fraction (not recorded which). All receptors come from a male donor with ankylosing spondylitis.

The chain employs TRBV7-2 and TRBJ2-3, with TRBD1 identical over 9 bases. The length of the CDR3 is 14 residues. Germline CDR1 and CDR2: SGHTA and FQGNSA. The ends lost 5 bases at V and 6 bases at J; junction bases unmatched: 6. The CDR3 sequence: CASSNRDRVDTQYF. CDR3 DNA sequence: TGTGCCAGCAGCAACCGGGACAGGGTCGATACGCAGTATTTT.

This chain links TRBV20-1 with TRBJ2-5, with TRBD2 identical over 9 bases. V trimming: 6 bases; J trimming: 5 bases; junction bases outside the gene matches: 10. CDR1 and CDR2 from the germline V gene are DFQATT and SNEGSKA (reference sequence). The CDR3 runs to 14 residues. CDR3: CSALLAGVGETQYF. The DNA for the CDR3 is TGCAGTGCCCTTTTAGCGGGAGTGGGGGAGACCCAGTACTTC.

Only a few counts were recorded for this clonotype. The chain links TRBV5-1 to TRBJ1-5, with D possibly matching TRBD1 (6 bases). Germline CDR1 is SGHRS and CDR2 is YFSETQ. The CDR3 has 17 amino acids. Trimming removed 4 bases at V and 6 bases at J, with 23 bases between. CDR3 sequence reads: CASSPQPQGKSGQPQHF. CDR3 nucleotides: TGCGCCAGCAGCCCCCAGCCACAGGGAAAGTCAGGTCAGCCCCAGCATTTT.

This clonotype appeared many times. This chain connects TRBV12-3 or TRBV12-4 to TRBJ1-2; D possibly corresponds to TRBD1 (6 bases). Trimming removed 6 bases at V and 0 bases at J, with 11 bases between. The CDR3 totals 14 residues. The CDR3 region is CASRGTTANYGYTF. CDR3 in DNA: TGTGCCAGCAGGGGGACAACAGCTAACTATGGCTACACCTTC.

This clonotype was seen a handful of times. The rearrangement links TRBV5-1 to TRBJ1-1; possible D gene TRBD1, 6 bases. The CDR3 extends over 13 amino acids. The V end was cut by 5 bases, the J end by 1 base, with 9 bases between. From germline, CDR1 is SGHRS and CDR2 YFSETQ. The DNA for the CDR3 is TGCGCCAGCAGGACAGGTTGGAACACTGAAGCTTTCTTT. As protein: CASRTGWNTEAFF.

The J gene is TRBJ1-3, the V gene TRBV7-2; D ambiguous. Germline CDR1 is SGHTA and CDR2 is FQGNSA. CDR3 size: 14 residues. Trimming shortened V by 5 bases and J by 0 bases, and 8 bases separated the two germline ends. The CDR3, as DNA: TGTGCCAGCAGCACCGACTACTCTGGAAACACCATATATTTT. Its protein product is CASSTDYSGNTIYF. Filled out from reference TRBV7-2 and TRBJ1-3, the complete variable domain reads GAGVSQSPSNKVTEKGKDVELRCDPISGHTALYWYRQSLGQGLEFLIYFQGNSAPDKSGLPSDRFSAERTGGSVSTLTIQRTQQEDSAVYLCASSTDYSGNTIYFGEGSWLTVV.

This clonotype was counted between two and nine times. The CDR3 DNA reads as TGTGCCAGCAGCCCATCGGTTATAGCGGGAGGGCGATCGGGCTACGAGCAGTACTTC. It yields the protein CASSPSVIAGGRSGYEQYF. V usage is TRBV11-2 and J usage is TRBJ2-7; 11 nucleotides align to TRBD2. V lost 5 bases, J lost 3 bases, and 18 bases stayed unmatched. The CDR3 is 19 amino acids. Germline V gene sequence: CDR1 SGHAT, CDR2 FQNNGV. The whole variable domain, remainder taken from reference TRBV11-2 and TRBJ2-7, is EAGVAQSPRYKIIEKRQSVAFWCNPISGHATLYWYQQILGQGPKLLIQFQNNGVVDDSQLPKDRFSAERLKGVDSTLKIQPAKLEDSAVYLCASSPSVIAGGRSGYEQYFGPGTRLTVT.

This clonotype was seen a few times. DNA for the CDR3: TGTGCCAGCAGCTCAAGTCAACACAGCTCCTACAATGAGCAGTTCTTC. Translated, it gives CASSSSQHSSYNEQFF. The chain combines TRBV11-2 with TRBJ2-1; the D is unclear. This CDR3 comprises 16 residues. The germline gives CDR1 SGHAT, CDR2 FQNNGV. Trimming stripped 4 bases from V and 0 bases from J, with 13 bases between.

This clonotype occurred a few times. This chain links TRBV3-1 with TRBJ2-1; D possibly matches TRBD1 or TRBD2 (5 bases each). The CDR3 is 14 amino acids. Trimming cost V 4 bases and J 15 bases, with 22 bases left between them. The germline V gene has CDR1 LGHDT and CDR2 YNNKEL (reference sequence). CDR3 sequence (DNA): TGTGCCAGCAGCCTGGAACCGTCCGGGGCGAGGGGGTTCTTC. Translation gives CASSLEPSGARGFF.

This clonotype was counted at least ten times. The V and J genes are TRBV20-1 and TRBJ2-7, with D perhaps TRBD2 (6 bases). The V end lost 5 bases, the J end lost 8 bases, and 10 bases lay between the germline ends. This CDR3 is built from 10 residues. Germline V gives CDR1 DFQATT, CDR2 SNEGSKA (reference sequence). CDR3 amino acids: CSAGGAQQYF. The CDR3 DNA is TGCAGTGCTGGAGGGGCCCAGCAGTACTTC.

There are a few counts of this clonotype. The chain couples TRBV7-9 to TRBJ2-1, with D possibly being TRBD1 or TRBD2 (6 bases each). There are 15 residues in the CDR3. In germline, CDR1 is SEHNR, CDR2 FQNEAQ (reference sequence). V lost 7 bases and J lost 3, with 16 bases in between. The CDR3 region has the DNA TGTGCCAGCATCCTGGCAAAGGGGGGCTACAATGAGCAGTTCTTC. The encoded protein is CASILAKGGYNEQFF.

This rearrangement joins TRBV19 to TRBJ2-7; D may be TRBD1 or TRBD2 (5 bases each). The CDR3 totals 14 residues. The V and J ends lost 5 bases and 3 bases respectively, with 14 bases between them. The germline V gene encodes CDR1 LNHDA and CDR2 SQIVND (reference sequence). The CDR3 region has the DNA TGTGCCAGTAGTGCTCAGGGAGACCTCTACGAGCAGTACTTC. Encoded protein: CASSAQGDLYEQYF.

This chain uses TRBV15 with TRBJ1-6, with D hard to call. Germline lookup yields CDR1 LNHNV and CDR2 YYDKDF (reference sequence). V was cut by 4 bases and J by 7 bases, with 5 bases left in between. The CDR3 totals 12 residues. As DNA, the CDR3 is TGTGCCACCAGCAACGGCAATTCACCCCTCCACTTT. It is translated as CATSNGNSPLHF.

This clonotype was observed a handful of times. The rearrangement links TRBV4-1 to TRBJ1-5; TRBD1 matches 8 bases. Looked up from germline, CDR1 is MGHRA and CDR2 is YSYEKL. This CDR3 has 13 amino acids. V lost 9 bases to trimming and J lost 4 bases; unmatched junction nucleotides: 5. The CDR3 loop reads CASQGARNQPQHF. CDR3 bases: TGCGCCAGTCAGGGGGCGCGGAATCAGCCCCAGCATTTT.

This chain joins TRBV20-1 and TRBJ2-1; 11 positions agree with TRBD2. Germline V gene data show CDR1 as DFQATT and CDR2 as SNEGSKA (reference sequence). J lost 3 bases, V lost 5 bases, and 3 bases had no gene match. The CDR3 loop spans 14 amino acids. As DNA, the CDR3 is TGCAGTGCTCTAGGGACTAGCGGCTACAATGAGCAGTTCTTC. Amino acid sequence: CSALGTSGYNEQFF.

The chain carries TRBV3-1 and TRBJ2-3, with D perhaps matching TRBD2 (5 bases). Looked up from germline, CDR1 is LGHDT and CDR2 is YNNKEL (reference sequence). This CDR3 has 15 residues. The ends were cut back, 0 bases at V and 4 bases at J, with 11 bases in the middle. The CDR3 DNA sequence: TGTGCCAGCAGCCAAGAGGGGAGTAACCCAGATACGCAGTATTTT. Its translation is CASSQEGSNPDTQYF.

The CDR3 nucleotides are TGTGCCAGCAGCCCGACTAGCGGGAGGGCCCTATCCTACGAGCAGTACTTC. Translation: CASSPTSGRALSYEQYF. The rearrangement joins TRBV7-2 to TRBJ2-7, with 14 bases matching TRBD2. The V and J ends lost 5 bases and 1 base, in that order; junction bases with no gene match: 7. Germline lookup yields CDR1 SGHTA and CDR2 FQGNSA. The CDR3 extends over 17 amino acids.

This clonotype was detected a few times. For the CDR3, the DNA is TGCAGTGCTAGAATCCCACGGCACAATCAGCCCCAGCATTTT. This encodes CSARIPRHNQPQHF. The chain recombines TRBV20-1 with TRBJ1-5; unclear D gene. Trimming took off 2 bases at V and 3 bases at J, with 11 bases between the two ends. From germline, CDR1 is DFQATT and CDR2 SNEGSKA (reference sequence). The CDR3 contains 14 residues.

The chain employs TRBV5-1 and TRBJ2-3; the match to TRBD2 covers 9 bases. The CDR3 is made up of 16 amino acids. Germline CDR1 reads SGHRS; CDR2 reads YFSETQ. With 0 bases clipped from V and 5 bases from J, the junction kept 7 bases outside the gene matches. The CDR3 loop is CASSLAIAGDRDTQYF. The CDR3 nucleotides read TGCGCCAGCAGCTTGGCCATAGCGGGAGACAGAGATACGCAGTATTTT.

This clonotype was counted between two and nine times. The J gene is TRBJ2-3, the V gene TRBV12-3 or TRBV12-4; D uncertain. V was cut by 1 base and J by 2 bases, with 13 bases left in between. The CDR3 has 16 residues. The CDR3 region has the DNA TGTGCCAGCAGTTTAGGCAGGTTACGGGTCACAGATACGCAGTATTTT. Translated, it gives CASSLGRLRVTDTQYF.

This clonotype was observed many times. The CDR3 DNA reads TGTGCCAGCAGGCCGGGGGGCATGAACACTGAAGCTTTCTTT. It yields the protein CASRPGGMNTEAFF. This sequence joins TRBV6-1 and TRBJ1-1; D is possibly TRBD1 (6 bases). The CDR3 runs 14 residues. Germline V gene lookup returns CDR1 MNHNS and CDR2 SASEGT. V was pared by 6 bases and J by 0 bases, with 11 bases between.

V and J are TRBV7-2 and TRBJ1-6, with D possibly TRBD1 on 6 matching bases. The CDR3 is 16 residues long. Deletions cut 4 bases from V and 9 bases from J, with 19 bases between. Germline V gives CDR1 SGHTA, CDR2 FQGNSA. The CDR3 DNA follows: TGTGCCAGCAGCTCCGGACAGAGGGGACAAGGTTCACCCCTCCACTTT. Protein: CASSSGQRGQGSPLHF.

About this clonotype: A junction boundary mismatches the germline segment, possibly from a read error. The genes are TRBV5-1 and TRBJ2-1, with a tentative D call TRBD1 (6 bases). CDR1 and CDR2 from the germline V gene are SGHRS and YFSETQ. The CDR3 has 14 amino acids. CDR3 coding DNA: TGCGCCAGCCGCTTAAGTGGGGACAACAATGAGCAGTTCTTC. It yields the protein CASRLSGDNNEQFF. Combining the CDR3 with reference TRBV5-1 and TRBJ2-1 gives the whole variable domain KAGVTQTPRYLIKTRGQQVTLSCSPISGHRSVSWYQQTPGQGLQFLFEYFSETQRNKGNFPGRFSGRQFSNSRSEMNVSTLELGDSALYLCASRLSGDNNEQFFGPGTRLTVL.

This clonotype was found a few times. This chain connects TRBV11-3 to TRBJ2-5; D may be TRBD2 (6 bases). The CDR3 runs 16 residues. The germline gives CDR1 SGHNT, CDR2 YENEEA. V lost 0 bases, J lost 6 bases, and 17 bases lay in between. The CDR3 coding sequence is TGTGCCAGCAGCTTAGAGTTCACGGGAGCAGAAAAGACCCAGTACTTC. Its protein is CASSLEFTGAEKTQYF. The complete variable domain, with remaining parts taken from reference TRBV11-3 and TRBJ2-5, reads EAGVVQSPRYKIIEKKQPVAFWCNPISGHNTLYWYLQNLGQGPELLIRYENEEAVDDSQLPKDRFSAERLKGVDSTLKIQPAELGDSAVYLCASSLEFTGAEKTQYFGPGTRLLVL.

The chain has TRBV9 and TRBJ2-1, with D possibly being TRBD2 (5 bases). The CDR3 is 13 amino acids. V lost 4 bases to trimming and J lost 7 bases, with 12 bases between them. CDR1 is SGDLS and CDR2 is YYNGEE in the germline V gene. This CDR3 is CASSPHLANEQFF. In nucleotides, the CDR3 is TGTGCCAGCAGCCCTCATTTAGCGAATGAGCAGTTCTTC.